Each of the 3 T cell receptor beta chains below was sequenced from the same sample in a study of technical replicates of blood from a handful of donors. Data came from immunoSEQ multiplex PCR; TCRdb stores just in-frame clones and leaves some out. The data contain over 65,000 clones, roughly 94% of them singletons. The specimen was T cells isolated from PBMCs. The receptors were sampled from a human donor in good health.

This clone has only a few counts. The rearrangement joins TRBV7-9 to TRBJ1-1, with 8 bases matching TRBD1. V trimming: 6 bases; J trimming: 6 bases; junction bases outside the gene matches: 6. Per germline, CDR1 SEHNR and CDR2 FQNEAQ (reference sequence). This CDR3 region has 13 residues. The CDR3 nucleotides are TGTGCCAGCAGTCAGGGGGCCGACGCTGAAGCTTTCTTT. The encoded protein is CASSQGADAEAFF.

This chain links TRBV7-9 with TRBJ2-1, with a possible D match to TRBD2 (6 bases). Trimming shortened V by 5 bases and J by 6 bases, and 20 bases separated the two germline ends. The CDR3 is 16 amino acids. The germline CDR1 and CDR2 sequences are SEHNR and FQNEAQ (reference sequence). The CDR3 sequence is CASSPTGLQTLNEQFF. DNA for the CDR3: TGTGCCAGCAGCCCCACGGGACTCCAAACTCTCAATGAGCAGTTCTTC.

This sequence joins TRBV4-2 and TRBJ1-1, with no clear D. Germline assignment: CDR1 LGHNA and CDR2 YNFKEQ. CDR3 length equals 15 residues. V lost 6 bases to trimming and J lost 0 bases, with 14 bases between them. CDR3: CASSHGEGMNTEAFF. In DNA form, the CDR3 reads TGTGCCAGCAGTCACGGGGAGGGCATGAACACTGAAGCTTTCTTT.